These T cell receptor beta chains were read from a single sample in a study of blood T cells in healthy people across ages. MiXCR, applied by TCRdb to the 5' RACE reads, yields one record per CDR3 protein. The sample shows about 1.4 million distinct CDR3 sequences, around 55% of them seen only once. Sequencing used blood. The receptors shown here come from a man between 18 and 35 years old in good health. Each CDR3 is given with its conserved first and last residue. The D gene is left open where the match is weak. Clone size is stated in some rows and not others, as once, few, many or a class when expanded.

abundance: NA
d_gene: NA
j_gene: TRBJ2-5
v_gene: TRBV12-3/TRBV12-4
CDR3nt: TGTGCCAGCAGTTTATATCATGGTCAGGAAGAGACCCAGTACTTC
CDR3aa: CASSLYHGQEETQYF

abundance: once
d_gene: TRBD1
j_gene: TRBJ2-4
v_gene: TRBV28
CDR3nt: TGTGCCAGCAGCCAAACAGGGGGCTTAGCCAAAAACATTCAGTACTTC
CDR3aa: CASSQTGGLAKNIQYF

abundance: NA
d_gene: NA
j_gene: TRBJ2-1
v_gene: TRBV7-9
CDR3nt: TGTGCCAGCACAGGGAGTCAGGAGCAGTTCTTC
CDR3aa: CASTGSQEQFF

abundance: NA
d_gene: NA
j_gene: TRBJ2-1
v_gene: TRBV20-1
CDR3nt: TGCAGTGCTAGAGATCTCGTGAAGGACGAGCAGTTCTTC
CDR3aa: CSARDLVKDEQFF

abundance: NA
d_gene: TRBD1
j_gene: TRBJ1-2
v_gene: TRBV20-1
CDR3nt: TGCAGTGCTAGCCCGGACAGGTTCCGCTACAGGGCCAACTATGGCTACACCTTC
CDR3aa: CSASPDRFRYRANYGYTF

abundance: NA
d_gene: TRBD2
j_gene: TRBJ2-1
v_gene: TRBV25-1
CDR3nt: TGTGCCAGCAGTGAATCCGGTGGCGGGAGGGGCAATGAGCAGTTCTTC
CDR3aa: CASSESGGGRGNEQFF

abundance: few
d_gene: NA
j_gene: TRBJ1-1
v_gene: TRBV10-3
CDR3nt: TGTGCCATCAGCAGTACAGGGTTGAACACTGAAGCTTTCTTT
CDR3aa: CAISSTGLNTEAFF

abundance: NA
d_gene: NA
j_gene: TRBJ2-7
v_gene: TRBV29-1
CDR3nt: TGCAGCGTTACCGGGAGTGGCTACGAGCAGTACTTC
CDR3aa: CSVTGSGYEQYF

abundance: NA
d_gene: TRBD2
j_gene: TRBJ2-3
v_gene: TRBV20-1
CDR3nt: TGCAGTGCGTGTAGCGGGCCGGGGGATAGCACAGATACGCAGTATTTT
CDR3aa: CSACSGPGDSTDTQYF

abundance: NA
d_gene: TRBD2
j_gene: TRBJ2-1
v_gene: TRBV7-9
CDR3nt: TGTGCCAGCAGTTCTACAGCGGGGACTCGGAAGAATGAGCAGTTCTTC
CDR3aa: CASSSTAGTRKNEQFF

abundance: NA
d_gene: NA
j_gene: TRBJ2-7
v_gene: TRBV7-9
CDR3nt: TGTGCCAGCAGCTTTTGGGGAAGACCACCGGGGAATTCCTACGAGCAGTACTTC
CDR3aa: CASSFWGRPPGNSYEQYF

abundance: few
d_gene: TRBD2
j_gene: TRBJ2-1
v_gene: TRBV25-1
CDR3nt: TGTGCCACGACTAGCGGTGAGCAGTTCTTC
CDR3aa: CATTSGEQFF

abundance: NA
d_gene: TRBD1
j_gene: TRBJ1-1
v_gene: TRBV20-1
CDR3nt: TGCAGTGCTAGGGGACAGGGGTTTGAAGCTTTCTTT
CDR3aa: CSARGQGFEAFF

abundance: few
d_gene: NA
j_gene: TRBJ2-1
v_gene: TRBV29-1
CDR3nt: TGCAGCGTTGTTACTAGGGATAACTACAATGAGCAGTTCTTC
CDR3aa: CSVVTRDNYNEQFF

abundance: NA
d_gene: TRBD2
j_gene: TRBJ2-1
v_gene: TRBV6-2/TRBV6-3
CDR3nt: TGTGCCAGCAGTTACCCGGGACTAGCGGGAGGGTTGGAGTTCTTC
CDR3aa: CASSYPGLAGGLEFF

abundance: NA
d_gene: NA
j_gene: TRBJ2-7
v_gene: TRBV12-5
CDR3nt: TGTGCTAGTGGAAGGACAGAGACCTACGAGCAGTACTTC
CDR3aa: CASGRTETYEQYF

abundance: NA
d_gene: NA
j_gene: TRBJ2-3
v_gene: TRBV7-9
CDR3nt: TGTGCCAGCAGCTTAGCAGGCAGGGTCACAGATACGCAGTATTTT
CDR3aa: CASSLAGRVTDTQYF

abundance: NA
d_gene: NA
j_gene: TRBJ1-5
v_gene: TRBV29-1
CDR3nt: TGCAGCGTTGAAGACCGCAGGTTTGGACAGCCCCAGCATTTT
CDR3aa: CSVEDRRFGQPQHF

abundance: few
d_gene: NA
j_gene: TRBJ2-3
v_gene: TRBV4-1
CDR3nt: TGCGCCAGCAGCCAACGGATCTCAACAGATACGCAGTATTTT
CDR3aa: CASSQRISTDTQYF

abundance: NA
d_gene: TRBD2
j_gene: TRBJ2-5
v_gene: TRBV12-3/TRBV12-4
CDR3nt: TGTGCCAGCAGTCCAGGACTAGCGGGAGGTGGGGAGACCCAGTACTTC
CDR3aa: CASSPGLAGGGETQYF

abundance: few
d_gene: NA
j_gene: TRBJ2-7
v_gene: TRBV9
CDR3nt: TGTGCCAGCAGCGTACGACCAGCTTCCTACGAGCAGTACTTC
CDR3aa: CASSVRPASYEQYF

abundance: once
d_gene: NA
j_gene: TRBJ1-2
v_gene: TRBV30
CDR3nt: TGTGCCTGGAGTGTACCAAGGGGCTCTTTTGGCTACACCTTC
CDR3aa: CAWSVPRGSFGYTF

abundance: NA
d_gene: NA
j_gene: TRBJ2-7
v_gene: TRBV27
CDR3nt: TGTGCCAGCAGCGTCGCAGGGGACCTCGAGCAGTACTTC
CDR3aa: CASSVAGDLEQYF

abundance: NA
d_gene: NA
j_gene: TRBJ2-1
v_gene: TRBV5-1
CDR3nt: TGCGCCAGCAGCTTTGGAACACGAAACAATGAGCAGTTCTTC
CDR3aa: CASSFGTRNNEQFF

abundance: NA
d_gene: NA
j_gene: TRBJ2-3
v_gene: TRBV3-1
CDR3nt: TGTGCCAGCAGCCCCATATCTGGGAATACGCAGTATTTT
CDR3aa: CASSPISGNTQYF

abundance: few
d_gene: NA
j_gene: TRBJ2-1
v_gene: TRBV29-1
CDR3nt: TGCAGCGTTGAAGAGGGAATATCGAATGAGCAGTTCTTC
CDR3aa: CSVEEGISNEQFF

abundance: few
d_gene: NA
j_gene: TRBJ1-1
v_gene: TRBV29-1
CDR3nt: TGCAGCGTTCTTAACTCGGGCACTGAAGCTTTCTTT
CDR3aa: CSVLNSGTEAFF

abundance: NA
d_gene: NA
j_gene: TRBJ2-7
v_gene: TRBV11-2
CDR3nt: TGTGCCAGTAGACCCAACAGGTCGGGGGAGCAGTACTTC
CDR3aa: CASRPNRSGEQYF

abundance: few
d_gene: TRBD1
j_gene: TRBJ2-1
v_gene: TRBV29-1
CDR3nt: TGCAGCGTCAGGGGACAGGTTCAGGGCGCTGAGCAGTTCTTC
CDR3aa: CSVRGQVQGAEQFF

abundance: NA
d_gene: TRBD1
j_gene: TRBJ1-2
v_gene: TRBV5-6
CDR3nt: TGTGCCAGCAGCCAGGGACAGACTTGGGGCTACACCTTC
CDR3aa: CASSQGQTWGYTF

abundance: once
d_gene: NA
j_gene: TRBJ2-5
v_gene: TRBV7-9
CDR3nt: TGTGCCAGCAGCTTAATGGGGCTGGGGCAAGAGACCCAGTACTTC
CDR3aa: CASSLMGLGQETQYF

abundance: NA
d_gene: NA
j_gene: TRBJ1-2
v_gene: TRBV11-2
CDR3nt: TGTGCCAGCAGCTCCACCGGGATACGAATATATGGCTACACCTTC
CDR3aa: CASSSTGIRIYGYTF

abundance: NA
d_gene: TRBD2
j_gene: TRBJ2-1
v_gene: TRBV7-9
CDR3nt: TGTGCCAGCAGCTTAGTAGAAGTGGTGACTAGCGGGGGAGTTGAGCAGTTCTTC
CDR3aa: CASSLVEVVTSGGVEQFF

abundance: few
d_gene: NA
j_gene: TRBJ1-4
v_gene: TRBV10-3
CDR3nt: TGTGCCATCAGTGTCAACGGTATTAATGAAAAACTGTTTTTT
CDR3aa: CAISVNGINEKLFF